The present T cell receptor (beta chain) was sequenced within a study of prognosis after radiotherapy for stage I lung cancer. Node-negative disease was confirmed in all patients by CT and PET/CT, with no prior chemotherapy, radiotherapy or other malignancies. Two-round multiplex PCR on genomic DNA was the method by which TCR beta CDR3 was amplified. Amplification during the initial PCR round employed primers specific to each TRBV and TRBJ gene. TCRdb analysed the multiplex PCR reads with MiXCR anew, one entry per CDR3 protein. The sample consists of fewer than 50,000 distinct CDR3 sequences, approximately 24% of them appearing once. Worth noting for this clonotype: A much larger clone is a single base away; this may be a read error.

With V trimmed by 8 bases and J by 5 bases, 24 bases remained unmatched. The germline V gene encodes CDR1 SQVTM and CDR2 ANQGSEA. This CDR3 has 18 amino acids. This TCR derives from a donor over 45 with non-small cell lung cancer. This chain links TRBV29-1 with TRBJ1-2, with TRBD1 matching 9 bases. The specimen was PBMCs, collected before or after stereotactic body radiation therapy (not recorded which). CDR3 coding DNA: TGCAGCTGCACACCTGTAGAGGGACAGGGCTTTTCTAGATATGGCTACACCTTC. Amino acid sequence: CSCTPVEGQGFSRYGYTF.